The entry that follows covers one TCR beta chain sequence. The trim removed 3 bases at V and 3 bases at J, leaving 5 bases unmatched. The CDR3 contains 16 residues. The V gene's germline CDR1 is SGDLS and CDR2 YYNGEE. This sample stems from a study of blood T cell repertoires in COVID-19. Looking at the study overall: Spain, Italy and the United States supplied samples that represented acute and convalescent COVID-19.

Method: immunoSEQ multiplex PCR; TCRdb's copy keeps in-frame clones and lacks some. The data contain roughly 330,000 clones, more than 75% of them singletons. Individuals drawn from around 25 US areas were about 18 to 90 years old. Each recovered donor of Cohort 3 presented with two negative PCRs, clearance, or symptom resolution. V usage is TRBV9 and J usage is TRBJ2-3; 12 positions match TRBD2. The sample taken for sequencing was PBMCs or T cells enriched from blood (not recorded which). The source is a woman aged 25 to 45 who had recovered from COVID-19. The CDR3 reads CASSDLTSGGTDTQYF. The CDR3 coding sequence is TGTGCCAGCAGCGACTTGACTAGCGGGGGAACAGATACGCAGTATTTT.